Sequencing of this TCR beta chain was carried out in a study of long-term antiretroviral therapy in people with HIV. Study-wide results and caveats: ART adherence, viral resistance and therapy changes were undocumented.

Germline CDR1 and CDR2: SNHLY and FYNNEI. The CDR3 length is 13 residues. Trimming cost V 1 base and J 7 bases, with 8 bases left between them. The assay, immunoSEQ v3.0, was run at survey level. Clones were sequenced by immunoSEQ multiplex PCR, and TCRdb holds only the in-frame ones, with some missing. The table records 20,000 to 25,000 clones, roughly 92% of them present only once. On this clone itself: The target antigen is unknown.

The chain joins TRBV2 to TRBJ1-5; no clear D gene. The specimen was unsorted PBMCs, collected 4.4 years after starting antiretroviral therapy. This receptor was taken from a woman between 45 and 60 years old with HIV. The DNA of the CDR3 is TGTGCCAGCAGTGAAGGCCCCGGGCAGCCCCAGCATTTT. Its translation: CASSEGPGQPQHF.